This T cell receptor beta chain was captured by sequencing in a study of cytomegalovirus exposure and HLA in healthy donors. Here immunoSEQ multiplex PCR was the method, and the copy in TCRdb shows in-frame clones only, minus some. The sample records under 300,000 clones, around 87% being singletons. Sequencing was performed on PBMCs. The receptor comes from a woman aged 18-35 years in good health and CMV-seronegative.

DNA for the CDR3: TGCGCCAGCAGCCAAGATCTTGGACAGGGAGCTCCTCGGGATGGCTACACCTTC. Amino acids: CASSQDLGQGAPRDGYTF. The V gene is TRBV4-1, the J gene TRBJ1-2; 8 bases map to TRBD1. With 0 bases clipped from V and 6 bases from J, the junction kept 15 bases outside the gene matches. The CDR3 runs to 18 residues. Germline V lookup: CDR1 MGHRA, CDR2 YSYEKL.